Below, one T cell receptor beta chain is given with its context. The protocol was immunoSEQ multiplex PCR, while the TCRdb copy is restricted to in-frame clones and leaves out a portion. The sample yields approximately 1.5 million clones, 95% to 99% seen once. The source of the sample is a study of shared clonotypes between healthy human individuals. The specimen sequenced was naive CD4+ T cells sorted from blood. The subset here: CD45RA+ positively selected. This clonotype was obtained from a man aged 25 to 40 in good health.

CDR3 sequence reads: CASSLANGRGTGELFF. CDR3 DNA: TGCGCCAGCAGCTTGGCCAACGGGCGCGGCACCGGGGAGCTGTTTTTT. This sequence joins TRBV5-1 and TRBJ2-2; no definite D call. Germline V lookup: CDR1 SGHRS, CDR2 YFSETQ. V was shortened by 0 bases and J by 4 bases, with 13 bases between the two germline ends. The CDR3 extends over 16 amino acids. The full variable domain, its missing parts supplied by reference TRBV5-1 and TRBJ2-2, is KAGVTQTPRYLIKTRGQQVTLSCSPISGHRSVSWYQQTPGQGLQFLFEYFSETQRNKGNFPGRFSGRQFSNSRSEMNVSTLELGDSALYLCASSLANGRGTGELFFGEGSRLTVL.